This T cell receptor beta chain was recovered during a study of patients and donors after allogeneic stem cell transplantation. CDR3 length equals 12 residues. Germline V lookup: CDR1 LGHDT, CDR2 YNNKEL (reference sequence). Between the trimmed V and J ends, which lost 6 bases and 4 bases, there was a span of 9 bases. TCRdb ran MiXCR on the RT-PCR reads and lists one entry per CDR3 protein. The sample records more than 850,000 distinct CDR3 sequences, approximately 19% being singletons. In this sample, this clonotype turned up many times. Material for sequencing was blood, either unsorted or a sorted T cell fraction (not recorded which). The chain joins TRBV3-1 to TRBJ2-5, with D unclear. This TCR was sampled from a human donor who was either an allogeneic HSCT recipient or a stem cell or donor lymphocyte infusion donor (not recorded which). It is not recorded whose cells these are; they may come from a transplant donor. This chain's CDR3 is CASRRGGETQYF. The DNA of the CDR3 is TGTGCCAGCAGACGAGGCGGAGAGACCCAGTACTTC.